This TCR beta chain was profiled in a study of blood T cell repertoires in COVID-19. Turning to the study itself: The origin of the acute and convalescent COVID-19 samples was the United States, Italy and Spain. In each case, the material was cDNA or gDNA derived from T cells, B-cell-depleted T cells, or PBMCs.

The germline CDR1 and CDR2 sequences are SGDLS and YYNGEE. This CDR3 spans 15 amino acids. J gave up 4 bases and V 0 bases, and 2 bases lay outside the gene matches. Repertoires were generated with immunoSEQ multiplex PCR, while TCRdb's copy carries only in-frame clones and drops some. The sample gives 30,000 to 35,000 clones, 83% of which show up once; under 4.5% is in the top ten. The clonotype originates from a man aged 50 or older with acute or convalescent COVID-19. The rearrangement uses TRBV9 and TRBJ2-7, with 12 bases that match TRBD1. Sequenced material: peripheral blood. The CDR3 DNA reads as TGTGCCAGCAGCGTAGGGGGACAGGGGGCATACGAGCAGTACTTC. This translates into CASSVGGQGAYEQYF.